This T cell receptor (beta chain) is from a study of blood T cell repertoires in COVID-19. Looking at the study overall: Collection of acute and convalescent COVID-19 samples took place in the United States, Italy and Spain.

Per the original data handling: Estimates of nucleated cell counts were drawn from the amplification of reference gene primers. Produced via immunoSEQ multiplex PCR; TCRdb's table is partial and in-frame only. V and J calls and clone size come straight from that table; D and trimming were deduced from the DNA. Here the sample spans over 250,000 clones, roughly 85% being singletons. The CDR3 is 14 residues long. Germline CDR1 reads LGHDT; CDR2 reads YNNKEL (reference sequence). V was clipped by 4 bases and J by 2 bases; unmatched bases: 4. The rearrangement links TRBV3-1 (or the pseudogene TRBV3-2) to TRBJ1-2; 7 nucleotides match TRBD1. The receptor was derived from a woman aged 45 to 65 who had recovered from COVID-19. What was sequenced was peripheral blood. CDR3 residues: CASSRGTENYGYTF. CDR3 DNA sequence: TGTGCCAGCAGCCGCGGGACAGAGAACTATGGCTACACCTTC.